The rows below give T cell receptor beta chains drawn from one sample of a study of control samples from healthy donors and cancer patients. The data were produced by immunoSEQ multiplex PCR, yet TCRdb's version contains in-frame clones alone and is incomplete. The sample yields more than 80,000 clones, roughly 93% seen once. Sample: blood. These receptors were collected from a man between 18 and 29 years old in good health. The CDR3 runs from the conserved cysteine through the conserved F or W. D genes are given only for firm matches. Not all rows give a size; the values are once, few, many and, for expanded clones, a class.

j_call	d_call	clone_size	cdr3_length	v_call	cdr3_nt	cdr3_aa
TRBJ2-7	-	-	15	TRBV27	TGTGCCAGCAGTTTTGGGTCCAGGCCCTCCTACGAGCAGTACTTC	CASSFGSRPSYEQYF
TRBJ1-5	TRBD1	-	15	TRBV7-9	TGTGCCAGCAGCAGGGACAGGGTTGGCAATCAGCCCCAGCATTTT	CASSRDRVGNQPQHF
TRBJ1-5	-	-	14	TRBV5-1	TGCGCCAGCAGCTTGGGCGACAAAAATCAGCCCCAGCATTTT	CASSLGDKNQPQHF
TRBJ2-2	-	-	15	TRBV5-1	TGCGCCAGTAGGACCGGGTCTAGTTCCACCGGGGAGCTGTTTTTT	CASRTGSSSTGELFF
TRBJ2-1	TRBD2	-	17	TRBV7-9	TGTGCCAGCAGCTTAACTCTTACGGGGGGTCCTTACAATGAGCAGTTCTTC	CASSLTLTGGPYNEQFF
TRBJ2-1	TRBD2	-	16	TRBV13	TGTGCCAGCAGGAGTAGCGGGGGGCCCCGTTACAATGAGCAGTTCTTC	CASRSSGGPRYNEQFF
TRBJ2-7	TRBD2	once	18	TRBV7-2	TGTGCCAGCAGCTTCCCTCTAGCGGGAGGCCTGAGCTCCTACGAGCAGTACTTC	CASSFPLAGGLSSYEQYF
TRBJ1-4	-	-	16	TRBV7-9	TGTGCCAGCAGCCTCGGAAAGACAGAGAATAATGAAAAACTGTTTTTT	CASSLGKTENNEKLFF
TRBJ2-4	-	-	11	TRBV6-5	TGTGCCAGCACCTCAAGGGACATTCAGTACTTC	CASTSRDIQYF
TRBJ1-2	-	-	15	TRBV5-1	TGCGCCAGCAGCCCCAGGGGAGGAGTGAATGATGGCTACACCTTC	CASSPRGGVNDGYTF
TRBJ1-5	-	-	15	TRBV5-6	TGTGCCAGCAGCCGAGAGAGGGAAAACAATCAGCCCCAGCATTTT	CASSRERENNQPQHF
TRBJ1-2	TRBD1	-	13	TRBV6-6	TGTGCCAGCAGTAAACAGGGGACTTATGGCTACACCTTC	CASSKQGTYGYTF
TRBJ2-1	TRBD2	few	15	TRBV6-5	TGTGCCAGCAGCTCGGTGAGCGGGGGGCAGGATGAGCAGTTCTTC	CASSSVSGGQDEQFF
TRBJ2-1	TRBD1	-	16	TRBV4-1	TGCGCCAGCAGCCACATAAGAGGACAGGGAAACAATGAGCAGTTCTTC	CASSHIRGQGNNEQFF
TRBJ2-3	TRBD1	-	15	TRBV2	TGTGCCAGCACCCCCGGGACAGAGGATAGGCATACGCAGTATTTT	CASTPGTEDRHTQYF
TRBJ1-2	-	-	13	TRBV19	TGTGCCAGTAGTCCGGCGTTGGCCTATGGCTACACCTTC	CASSPALAYGYTF
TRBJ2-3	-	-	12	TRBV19	TGTGCCAGTAGGCGGGACGGGGATACGCAGTATTTT	CASRRDGDTQYF
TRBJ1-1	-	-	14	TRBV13	TGTGCCAGCAGTTTAAGGACAGACAACACTGAAGCTTTCTTT	CASSLRTDNTEAFF
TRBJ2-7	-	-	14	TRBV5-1	TGCGCCAGCAGCTTGGAAGACAGGTTGGACGAGCAGTACTTC	CASSLEDRLDEQYF
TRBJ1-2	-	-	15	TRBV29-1	TGCAGCGTTGAAGATCTGGCGTGGGCGGGCTATGGCTACACCTTC	CSVEDLAWAGYGYTF
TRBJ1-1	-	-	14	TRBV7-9	TGTGCCAGCAGCTTAGAGGGGATCCACACTGAAGCTTTCTTT	CASSLEGIHTEAFF
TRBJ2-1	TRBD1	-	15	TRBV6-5	TGTGCCAGCAGTTATTTGGGACAGGTATACAATGAGCAGTTCTTC	CASSYLGQVYNEQFF
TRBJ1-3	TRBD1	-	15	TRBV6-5	TGTGCCAGCAGAATTACGACAGGGTCCGGAAACACCATATATTTT	CASRITTGSGNTIYF
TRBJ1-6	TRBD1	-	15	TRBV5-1	TGCGCCAGCAGCTTGGGACAGGGGGATAATTCACCCCTCCACTTT	CASSLGQGDNSPLHF
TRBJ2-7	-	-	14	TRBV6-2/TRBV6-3	TGTGCCAGCAGTCGGACCGTTAGCTCCTACGAGCAGTACTTC	CASSRTVSSYEQYF
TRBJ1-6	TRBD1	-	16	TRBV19	TGTGCCAGTACCGACCTACCTCGACAGGGAGATTCACCCCTCCACTTT	CASTDLPRQGDSPLHF
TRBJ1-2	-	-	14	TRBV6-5	TGTGCCAGCAGGGGTCTGTTGGGGCAGGGTGGCTACACCTTC	CASRGLLGQGGYTF
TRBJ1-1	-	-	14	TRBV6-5	TGTGCCAGCAGTTACAACAGGGAATACACTGAAGCTTTCTTT	CASSYNREYTEAFF
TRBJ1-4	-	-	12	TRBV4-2	TGTGCCAGCAGCCATTTGAATGAAAAACTGTTTTTT	CASSHLNEKLFF
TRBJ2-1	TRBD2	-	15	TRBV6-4	TGTGCCAGCAGTGACGGGTCTAGCGGAGTTAATGAGCAGTTCTTC	CASSDGSSGVNEQFF
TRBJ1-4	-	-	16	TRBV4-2	TGTGCCAGCAGCCAAGATAATTCAGGGTCAGGTGAAAAACTGTTTTTT	CASSQDNSGSGEKLFF
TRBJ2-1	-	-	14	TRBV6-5	TGTGCCAGCAGGTATTTGGACCCCAGCAATGAGCAGTTCTTC	CASRYLDPSNEQFF
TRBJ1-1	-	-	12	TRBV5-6	TGTGCCAGCAGCTTGGCCGCCGCAGGGGCTTTCTTT	CASSLAAAGAFF
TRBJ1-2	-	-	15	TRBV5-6	TGTGCCAGCAGCCGGGCGGGAAGAGCCGACTATGGCTACACCTTC	CASSRAGRADYGYTF
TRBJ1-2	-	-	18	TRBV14	TGTGCCAGCAGCCAACACGCGTTAGGGACCCAGGGAGACTATGGCTACACCTTC	CASSQHALGTQGDYGYTF
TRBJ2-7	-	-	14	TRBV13	TGTGCCAGCAGCTTATATGGGTCCTCCGGCGAGCAGTACTTC	CASSLYGSSGEQYF
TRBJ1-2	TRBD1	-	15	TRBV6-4	TGTGCCAGCAGCCCTGGATTGACAGGGGTCTATGGCTACACCTTC	CASSPGLTGVYGYTF
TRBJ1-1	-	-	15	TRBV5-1	TGCGCCAGCAGCTTAAGGGACTCCATGAACACTGAAGCTTTCTTT	CASSLRDSMNTEAFF
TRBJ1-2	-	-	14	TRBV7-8	TGTGCCAGCAGCTTAGAGGATGGAAACTATGGCTACACCTTC	CASSLEDGNYGYTF
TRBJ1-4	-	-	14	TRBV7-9	TGTGCCAGCAGCTTTATAGGGGCCGAGCGGAAACTGTTTTTT	CASSFIGAERKLFF
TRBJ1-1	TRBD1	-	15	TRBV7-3	TGTGCCAGCAGCTTGGGGACAGGGTTGAACACTGAAGCTTTCTTT	CASSLGTGLNTEAFF
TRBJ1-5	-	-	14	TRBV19	TGTGCCAGTAGTATAGAAGTTCGCAATCAGCCCCAGCATTTT	CASSIEVRNQPQHF
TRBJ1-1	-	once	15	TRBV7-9	TGTGCCAGCAGCTCCACCTCCGGGGCCGGTTCTGAAGCTTTCTTT	CASSSTSGAGSEAFF
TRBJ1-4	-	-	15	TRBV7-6	TGTGCCAGCAGCTTAGACGGGGGGGAAGGCGAAAAACTGTTTTTT	CASSLDGGEGEKLFF
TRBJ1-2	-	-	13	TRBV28	TGTGCCAGCAGTTTACGGAGTAACTATGGCTACACCTTC	CASSLRSNYGYTF
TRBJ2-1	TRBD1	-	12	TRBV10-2	TGCGCCAGTGGGACAGGGACCCATGAGCAGTTCTTC	CASGTGTHEQFF
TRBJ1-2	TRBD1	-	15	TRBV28	TGTGCCAGCAGTGGGTCTTGGGACAGGGTCCATGGCTACACCTTC	CASSGSWDRVHGYTF
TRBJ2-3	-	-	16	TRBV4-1	TGCGCCAGCAGCCAACCGCCCGTGCGGAGCACAGATACGCAGTATTTT	CASSQPPVRSTDTQYF
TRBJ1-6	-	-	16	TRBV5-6	TGTGCCAGCAGCAATCAAGGGAAGGGGTTGTATTCACCCCTCCACTTT	CASSNQGKGLYSPLHF
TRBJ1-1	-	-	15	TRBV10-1	TGCGCCAGCAGTCCCCAAGGACGGCTGATTGGTGAAGCTTTCTTT	CASSPQGRLIGEAFF
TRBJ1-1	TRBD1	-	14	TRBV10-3	TGTGCCATCAAAGGGGACAGGCTGAACACTGAAGCTTTCTTT	CAIKGDRLNTEAFF
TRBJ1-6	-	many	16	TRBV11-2	TGTGCCAGCAGCTCCCTAAGGAGGGCCGAAAATTCACCCCTCCACTTT	CASSSLRRAENSPLHF
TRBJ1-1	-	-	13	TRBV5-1	TGCGCCAGCAGCTTGGCCGGACAAACTGAAGCTTTCTTT	CASSLAGQTEAFF